A selection of T cell receptor beta chains follows, all from one sample in a study of T cells in Graves' hyperthyroidism and ophthalmopathy. MiXCR was run by TCRdb on the multiplex PCR reads, yielding one entry per CDR3 protein. The data contain roughly 500,000 distinct CDR3 sequences, just over 45% of them seen just once; the ten biggest clones take up under 20%. Sequences were obtained from peripheral blood or thyroid tissue (not recorded which). All receptors derive from an adult woman with Graves' disease, either hyperthyroidism or ophthalmopathy (not recorded which). The CDR3 runs from the conserved cysteine through the conserved F or W. The D gene is left open where the match is weak. The listing skips clone size in some rows; elsewhere it reads once, few, many or a size class.

>NA|NA|TRBV3-1|TRBJ2-7
CASSQIGVTYEQYF
TGTGCCAGCAGCCAGATAGGGGTTACCTACGAGCAGTACTTC
>NA|many|TRBV20-1|TRBJ2-7
CSAPGPYYEQYF
TGCAGTGCTCCGGGACCCTACTACGAGCAGTACTTC
>TRBD1|few|TRBV18|TRBJ1-1
CASSRTGEGNTEAFF
TGTGCCAGCTCACGGACAGGTGAGGGGAACACTGAAGCTTTCTTT
>NA|many|TRBV12-3/TRBV12-4|TRBJ1-2
CASSLRGGWLDYGYTF
TGTGCCAGCAGTCTCCGGGGGGGGTGGCTTGACTATGGCTACACCTTC
>NA|NA|TRBV18|TRBJ2-1
CASSPPLYQETQFF
TGTGCCAGCTCACCTCCACTCTACCAAGAGACCCAGTTCTTC
>NA|many|TRBV2|TRBJ2-3
CASSEEPADTQYF
TGTGCCAGCAGTGAAGAGCCCGCAGATACGCAGTATTTT
>NA|NA|TRBV7-9|TRBJ2-7
CASSEQGRSYEQYF
TGTGCCAGCAGCGAACAGGGACGCTCCTACGAGCAGTACTTC
>NA|NA|TRBV4-1|TRBJ2-2
CASRDPSWGRNTGELFF
TGCGCCAGCAGGGATCCAAGTTGGGGGAGGAACACCGGGGAGCTGTTTTTT
>NA|NA|TRBV20-1|TRBJ2-7
CSAPEGREYEQYF
TGCAGTGCGCCTGAAGGCAGGGAGTACGAGCAGTACTTC
>NA|many|TRBV19|TRBJ2-7
CASSLPVGSHRYEQYF
TGTGCCAGTAGTCTCCCCGTCGGGAGCCACCGGTACGAGCAGTACTTC
>NA|NA|TRBV10-3|TRBJ1-5
CAISEGYSNQPQHF
TGTGCCATCAGTGAAGGGTATAGCAATCAGCCCCAGCATTTT
>NA|few|TRBV29-1|TRBJ1-2
CSVDPTHVGYTF
TGCAGCGTTGATCCCACACACGTTGGCTACACCTTC
>NA|NA|TRBV29-1|TRBJ1-2
CSVEDQDYGYTF
TGCAGCGTTGAAGATCAAGACTATGGCTACACCTTC
>NA|NA|TRBV10-2|TRBJ2-7
CASSESTDSSYEQYF
TGCGCCAGCAGTGAGTCGACAGACAGCTCCTACGAGCAGTACTTC
>NA|NA|TRBV20-1|TRBJ1-2
CSAGGQANTF
TGCAGTGCCGGGGGCCAAGCGAACACCTTC
>NA|NA|TRBV5-1|TRBJ1-4
CASSLGTEKLFF
TGCGCCAGCAGCCTGGGGACTGAAAAACTGTTTTTT
>NA|NA|TRBV24-1|TRBJ1-1
CATSDYSNTEAFF
TGTGCCACCAGTGACTACTCGAACACTGAAGCTTTCTTT
>NA|NA|TRBV7-9|TRBJ1-2
CASTLNAVGYTF
TGTGCCAGCACACTAAACGCCGTCGGCTACACCTTC
>NA|NA|TRBV20-1|TRBJ2-6
CSARFGDSGANVLTF
TGCAGTGCTAGATTCGGGGACTCTGGGGCCAACGTCCTGACTTTC
>NA|few|TRBV15|TRBJ1-2
CATSRERRGNYGYTF
TGTGCCACCAGCAGAGAACGAAGGGGAAACTATGGCTACACCTTC
>NA|many|TRBV20-1|TRBJ1-6
CSAPLSTLVDSNNSPLHF
TGCAGTGCTCCCTTGTCCACACTGGTCGACAGTAATAATTCACCCCTCCACTTT
>NA|NA|TRBV6-1|TRBJ1-1
CASNPREPNTEAFF
TGTGCCAGCAACCCCAGGGAACCTAACACTGAAGCTTTCTTT
>TRBD2|many|TRBV7-6|TRBJ2-7
CASSPGGVLAGDYGEQYF
TGTGCCAGCAGCCCTGGCGGGGTACTAGCGGGAGATTACGGCGAGCAGTACTTC
>TRBD1|NA|TRBV24-1|TRBJ2-2
CATSSQGKAGELFF
TGTGCCACCAGCTCACAGGGGAAGGCCGGGGAGCTGTTTTTT
>NA|many|TRBV7-9|TRBJ1-2
CASSPVANYGYTF
TGTGCCAGCAGCCCGGTAGCTAACTATGGCTACACCTTC
>NA|NA|TRBV15|TRBJ2-5
CATSRVVTGGETQYF
TGTGCCACCAGCAGAGTGGTCACAGGCGGGGAGACCCAGTACTTC
>NA|many|TRBV12-3/TRBV12-4|TRBJ1-4
CASSLRAGYNEKLFF
TGTGCCAGCAGTTTAAGGGCAGGGTATAATGAAAAACTGTTTTTT